Listed here are 28 T cell receptor beta chains from one sample, sequenced in a study of beta chain features in type 1 diabetes. Their cognate antigens are unknown. Regarding the study as a whole: TCRB CDR3s were moderately but significantly shorter in Type 1 diabetes patients in all four CD4+ subsets.

What was sequenced were expressed TCRB transcripts, since all of the isolated RNA had been reverse transcribed. Generated by immunoSEQ multiplex PCR, the TCRdb table keeps only in-frame clones and is missing some. The sample has about 650,000 clones, around 12% seen once. Sequencing input: naive CD4+ T cells from blood. The receptor source for this set is a man aged 30 to 39 with type 1 diabetes.

This clone came up a few times. V gene TRBV6-5 combines with J gene TRBJ1-1; D unclear. CDR1 is MNHEY and CDR2 is SVGAGI in the germline V gene. CDR3 length equals 15 residues. V was cut by 0 bases and J by 1 base, with 9 bases left in between. Written as DNA, the CDR3 is TGTGCCAGCAGTTACTCGCCGGTTAAGAACACTGAAGCTTTCTTT. This sequence encodes CASSYSPVKNTEAFF.

Regarding this clone: This sample includes further DNA sequences coding for the same CDR3. This chain links TRBV14 with TRBJ2-7; perhaps TRBD2 as D (5 bases). The V gene's germline CDR1 is SGHDN and CDR2 FVKESK. The CDR3 length is 11 residues. V was trimmed by 4 bases and J by 6 bases, leaving 7 bases between them. CDR3 loop: CASSPGSEQYF. The CDR3 DNA sequence: TGTGCCAGCAGCCCGGGAAGCGAGCAGTACTTC.

This clone was seen only a few times. Other DNA sequences in the same sample also yield this CDR3. The chain joins TRBV18 to TRBJ2-6, with D hard to call. The CDR3 covers 15 residues. Trimming pared 0 bases from V and 0 bases from J, leaving 3 bases between. Looked up from germline, CDR1 is KGHSH and CDR2 is LQKENI. The chain's CDR3 is CASSPPSSGANVLTF. Written as DNA, the CDR3 is TGTGCCAGCTCACCACCCAGCTCTGGGGCCAACGTCCTGACTTTC.

This clone has a handful of counts. This sequence joins TRBV2 and TRBJ1-1, with a weak D call TRBD1 (5 bases). V was clipped by 9 bases and J by 1 base, with 12 bases between them. The CDR3 is 13 residues long. In germline, CDR1 is SNHLY, CDR2 FYNNEI. CDR3: CARQEQPNTEAFF. The DNA for the CDR3 is TGTGCCAGACAGGAGCAGCCGAACACTGAAGCTTTCTTT.

The chain combines TRBV14 with TRBJ2-3; D is uncertain. This CDR3 is built from 15 residues. CDR1 SGHDN and CDR2 FVKESK come from the germline V gene. V was clipped by 4 bases and J by 0 bases, with 11 bases between them. The CDR3 DNA reads TGTGCCAGCAGCCTACGACACCCTAGCACAGATACGCAGTATTTT. Translating it yields CASSLRHPSTDTQYF.

The chain links TRBV14 to TRBJ1-6, with 10 positions matching TRBD1. J gave up 7 bases and V 0 bases, and 9 bases lay outside the gene matches. Germline V gene data show CDR1 as SGHDN and CDR2 as FVKESK. The CDR3 runs 18 residues. The CDR3 loop reads CASSQDQTGGRKNSPLHF. CDR3 DNA sequence: TGTGCCAGCAGCCAAGATCAGACAGGGGGCAGGAAGAATTCACCCCTCCACTTT. Looking up the rest from reference TRBV14 and TRBJ1-6 gives the full variable domain: EAGVTQFPSHSVIEKGQTVTLRCDPISGHDNLYWYRRVMGKEIKFLLHFVKESKQDESGMPNNRFLAERTGGTYSTLKVQPAELEDSGVYFCASSQDQTGGRKNSPLHFGNGTRLTVT.

The rearrangement links TRBV6-5 to TRBJ1-5; D ambiguous. Germline V CDR1 and CDR2: MNHEY, SVGAGI. Trimming took off 7 bases at V and 0 bases at J, with 10 bases between the two ends. The CDR3 runs to 14 residues. CDR3 sequence (DNA): TGTGCCAGCACCCCTAATCGTAGCAATCAGCCCCAGCATTTT. It yields the protein CASTPNRSNQPQHF.

This chain uses TRBV7-9 with TRBJ1-1; possibly TRBD1 for D (5 bases). Germline V lookup: CDR1 SEHNR, CDR2 FQNEAQ (reference sequence). The CDR3 covers 14 residues. V was clipped by 4 bases and J by 5 bases, with 14 bases between them. The CDR3 region is CASSSQDSRTEAFF. The CDR3, as DNA: TGTGCCAGCAGCTCCCAAGACAGTAGAACTGAAGCTTTCTTT.

This clone was observed a handful of times. The rearrangement joins TRBV2 to TRBJ2-4; possible D gene TRBD1, 5 bases. Germline V lookup: CDR1 SNHLY, CDR2 FYNNEI. The length of the CDR3 is 14 residues. V lost 1 base and J 7 bases, leaving 11 bases between the germline ends. In DNA, the CDR3 is TGTGCCAGCAGTGAAGGGGGCCGAGCGAACATTCAGTACTTC. Amino acids: CASSEGGRANIQYF.

This sequence joins TRBV7-9 and TRBJ1-2; D is unclear. The germline V gene encodes CDR1 SEHNR and CDR2 FQNEAQ (reference sequence). There are 15 residues in the CDR3. The ends were cut back, 6 bases at V and 0 bases at J, with 14 bases in the middle. DNA for the CDR3: TGTGCCAGCAGTCCGGACCTGGATGCTAACTATGGCTACACCTTC. Translation gives CASSPDLDANYGYTF.

The chain carries TRBV27 and TRBJ2-3, with 11 bases aligning to TRBD1. V gave up 2 bases and J gave up 7 bases; unmatched junction bases: 5. This CDR3 region has 15 residues. Germline assignment: CDR1 MNHEY and CDR2 SMNVEV (reference sequence). The CDR3 nucleotides read TGTGCCAGCAGTTTAAGGACAGGGGGCAATAATACGCAGTATTTT. This gives the protein CASSLRTGGNNTQYF.

This clone was found a few times. The chain combines TRBV27 with TRBJ2-7; D is possibly TRBD1 (6 bases). The CDR3 is 15 residues long. Deletions cut 5 bases from V and 3 bases from J, with 17 bases between. The V gene's germline CDR1 is MNHEY and CDR2 SMNVEV (reference sequence). The CDR3 DNA is TGTGCCAGCAGTCATAAACAGGGATCCAGCTACGAGCAGTACTTC. Amino acid sequence: CASSHKQGSSYEQYF.

This clone was seen more than once but under ten times. CDR3 in DNA: TGTGCCAGTAGACCCCGTGAAGGGGAAGGTCAGGGGCTCGGCTACACCTTC. It yields the protein CASRPREGEGQGLGYTF. This chain joins TRBV19 and TRBJ1-2, with D possibly being TRBD1 (6 bases). Between the trimmed V and J ends, which lost 6 bases and 8 bases, there was a span of 28 bases. This CDR3 region has 17 residues. Germline CDR1 reads LNHDA; CDR2 reads SQIVND (reference sequence).

The gene calls are TRBV5-5 and TRBJ2-1; D perhaps matches TRBD2 (5 bases). Trimming took off 1 base at V and 10 bases at J, with 12 bases between the two ends. There are 13 residues in the CDR3. Germline-derived CDR1 and CDR2 are SGHKS and YYEKEE (reference sequence). CDR3 in amino acids: CASSLNLAGEQFF. The CDR3 DNA sequence: TGTGCCAGCAGCTTGAACCTAGCCGGGGAGCAGTTCTTC.

A few counts support this clone. The chain joins TRBV2 to TRBJ1-3, with no clear D. The V end was cut by 3 bases, the J end by 4 bases, with 4 bases between. Germline V gene lookup returns CDR1 SNHLY and CDR2 FYNNEI. The CDR3 runs 12 residues. CDR3 sequence reads: CASSDLGNTIYF. CDR3 coding DNA: TGTGCCAGCAGTGATTTAGGAAACACCATATATTTT. Supplemented by reference TRBV2 and TRBJ1-3, the full variable domain reads EPEVTQTPSHQVTQMGQEVILRCVPISNHLYFYWYRQILGQKVEFLVSFYNNEISEKSEIFDDQFSVERPDGSNFTLKIRSTKLEDSAMYFCASSDLGNTIYFGEGSWLTVV.

This clone occurred a few times. The V and J genes are TRBV5-1 and TRBJ2-4; D is possibly TRBD2 (5 bases). CDR3 size: 13 residues. Germline V CDR1 and CDR2: SGHRS, YFSETQ. Trimming stripped 0 bases from V and 7 bases from J, with 8 bases between. The CDR3 DNA reads TGCGCCAGCAGCTTGGGAGGGTTGAACATTCAGTACTTC. Its protein is CASSLGGLNIQYF.

This clone has just a few counts. This chain links TRBV15 with TRBJ1-5; TRBD1 agrees at 10 bases. The CDR3 extends over 15 amino acids. J was trimmed by 6 bases and V by 4 bases; bases with no gene match: 6. From germline, CDR1 is LNHNV and CDR2 YYDKDF (reference sequence). CDR3 nucleotides: TGTGCCACCAGCAAAACGACAGGGGGCGGTCAGCCCCAGCATTTT. Protein product: CATSKTTGGGQPQHF.

Only a few counts were recorded for this clone. The chain's CDR3 is CASSQDPGYSYEQYF. The CDR3 DNA follows: TGCGCCAGCAGCCAAGACCCGGGATACTCCTACGAGCAGTACTTC. The chain links TRBV4-3 to TRBJ2-7, with D possibly matching TRBD2 (5 bases). The V and J ends lost 0 bases and 0 bases respectively, with 9 bases between them. This CDR3 is built from 15 residues. Per the germline V gene, CDR1 is LGHNA and CDR2 is YSLEER.

The V call is TRBV5-1, the J call TRBJ2-7, with D possibly matching TRBD2 (6 bases). Germline V gene sequence: CDR1 SGHRS, CDR2 YFSETQ. V lost 0 bases, J lost 7 bases, and 14 bases lay in between. The CDR3 is 14 amino acids. The CDR3 DNA follows: TGCGCCAGCAGCTTGGAGGGCCGGGGAGGAGAGCAGTACTTC. As protein: CASSLEGRGGEQYF.

This rearrangement joins TRBV19 to TRBJ1-2, with D possibly being TRBD1 (5 bases). Germline V gives CDR1 LNHDA, CDR2 SQIVND (reference sequence). With 5 bases removed from V and 3 bases from J, the gap between germline ends came to 10 bases. This CDR3 contains 13 residues. CDR3 loop: CASSLRVDYGYTF. In nucleotides, the CDR3 is TGTGCCAGTAGTCTCAGGGTCGACTATGGCTACACCTTC.

This clone showed up just a few times. The chain uses TRBV28 and TRBJ1-2; weak D call: TRBD1 (6 bases). The CDR3 sequence is 11 residues long. Trimming removed 3 bases at V and 8 bases at J, with 7 bases between. Germline values: CDR1 MDHEN, CDR2 SYDVKM. CDR3 loop: CASSLTGGYTF. The CDR3 DNA reads as TGTGCCAGCAGTTTGACAGGCGGCTACACCTTC.

This clone was recorded a few times. V usage is TRBV28 and J usage is TRBJ2-5, with D possibly TRBD1 on 6 matching bases. CDR1 is MDHEN and CDR2 is SYDVKM in the germline V gene. V was trimmed by 2 bases and J by 7 bases, leaving 14 bases between them. The CDR3 has 14 residues. The CDR3 here is CASSLGQGRVTQYF. DNA for the CDR3: TGTGCCAGCAGTTTAGGGCAGGGGCGAGTGACCCAGTACTTC.

This clone was counted a few times. This rearrangement joins TRBV5-1 to TRBJ2-7; possibly TRBD1 for D (5 bases). Deletions cut 0 bases from V and 5 bases from J, with 12 bases between. The CDR3 contains 14 residues. Germline V gives CDR1 SGHRS, CDR2 YFSETQ. CDR3 sequence: CASSLAQGLHEQYF. The CDR3 region has the DNA TGCGCCAGCAGCTTGGCCCAGGGTTTACACGAGCAGTACTTC.

This clone was seen only a few times. The chain combines TRBV5-1 with TRBJ1-2, with TRBD1 matching over 7 bases. V lost 4 bases to trimming and J lost 6 bases; unmatched junction nucleotides: 3. The CDR3 runs 12 residues. Germline CDR1 and CDR2: SGHRS and YFSETQ. The CDR3 spells CASSPGQNGYTF. The CDR3 nucleotides read TGCGCCAGCAGCCCGGGACAGAATGGCTACACCTTC.

The rearrangement joins TRBV7-2 to TRBJ1-1; possibly TRBD1 for D (5 bases). Germline V gene sequence: CDR1 SGHTA, CDR2 FQGNSA. Trimming took 5 bases from V and 5 from J, leaving 9 bases between them. This CDR3 contains 12 residues. CDR3 protein: CASSTDTTEAFF. The CDR3 DNA sequence: TGTGCCAGCAGCACGGACACTACTGAAGCTTTCTTT.

The chain employs TRBV28 and TRBJ1-6; D gene ambiguous. Germline V lookup: CDR1 MDHEN, CDR2 SYDVKM. With 5 bases removed from V and 7 bases from J, the gap between germline ends came to 12 bases. The CDR3 consists of 14 residues. CDR3 coding DNA: TGTGCCAGCAGTCTCCTCTCAATCAATTCACCCCTCCACTTT. Translated, it gives CASSLLSINSPLHF.

The chain is built from TRBV7-3 and TRBJ2-3, with a possible D match to TRBD2 (5 bases). The V gene lost 5 bases and the J gene lost 4 bases, with 10 bases spanning the gap. Per germline, CDR1 SGHTA and CDR2 FQGTGA. This CDR3 is built from 13 residues. The CDR3 spells CASSLISADTQYF. In DNA form, the CDR3 reads TGTGCCAGCAGCCTAATTAGCGCAGATACGCAGTATTTT.

This clone was recorded a few times. The chain carries TRBV6-5 and TRBJ1-2; no definite D call. V was clipped by 8 bases and J by 4 bases, with 14 bases between them. CDR3 size: 13 residues. Per the germline V gene, CDR1 is MNHEY and CDR2 is SVGAGI. The CDR3 region has the DNA TGTGCCAGCGGAGGTCAGGAGATCTATGGCTACACCTTC. It translates to CASGGQEIYGYTF.